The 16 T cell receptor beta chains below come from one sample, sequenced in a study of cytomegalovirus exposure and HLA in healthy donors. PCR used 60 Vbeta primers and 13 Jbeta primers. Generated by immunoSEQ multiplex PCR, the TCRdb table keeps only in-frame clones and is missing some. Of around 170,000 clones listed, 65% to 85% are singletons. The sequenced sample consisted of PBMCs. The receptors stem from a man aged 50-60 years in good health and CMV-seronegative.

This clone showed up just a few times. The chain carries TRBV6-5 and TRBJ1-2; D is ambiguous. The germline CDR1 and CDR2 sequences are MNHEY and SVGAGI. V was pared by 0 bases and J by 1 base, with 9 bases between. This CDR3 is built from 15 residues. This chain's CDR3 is CASSYSVSGNYGYTF. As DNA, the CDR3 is TGTGCCAGCAGTTACTCGGTCTCCGGTAACTATGGCTACACCTTC.

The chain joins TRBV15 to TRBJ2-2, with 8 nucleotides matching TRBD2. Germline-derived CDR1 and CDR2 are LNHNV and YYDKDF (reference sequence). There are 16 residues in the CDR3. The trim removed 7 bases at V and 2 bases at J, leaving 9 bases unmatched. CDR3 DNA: TGTGCCACCAAGTCCGAGCGGGGGAGTAACACCGGGGAGCTGTTTTTT. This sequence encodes CATKSERGSNTGELFF.

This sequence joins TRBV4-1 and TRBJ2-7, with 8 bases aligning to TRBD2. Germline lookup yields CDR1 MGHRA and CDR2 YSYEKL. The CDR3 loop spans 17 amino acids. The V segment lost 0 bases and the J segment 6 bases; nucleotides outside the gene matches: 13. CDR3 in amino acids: CASSQDRRTSSLGEQYF. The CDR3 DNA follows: TGCGCCAGCAGCCAAGATCGACGGACTAGCTCCCTAGGCGAGCAGTACTTC.

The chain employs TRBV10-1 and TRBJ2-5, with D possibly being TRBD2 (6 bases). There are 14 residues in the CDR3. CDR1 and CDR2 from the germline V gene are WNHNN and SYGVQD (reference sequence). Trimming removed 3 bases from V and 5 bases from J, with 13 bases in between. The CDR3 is CASSDGGARETQYF. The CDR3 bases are TGCGCCAGCAGTGACGGAGGGGCTCGGGAGACCCAGTACTTC.

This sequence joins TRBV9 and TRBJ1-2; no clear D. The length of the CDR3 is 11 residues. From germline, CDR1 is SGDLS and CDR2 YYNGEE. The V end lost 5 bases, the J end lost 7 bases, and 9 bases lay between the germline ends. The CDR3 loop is CASRGVAGYTF. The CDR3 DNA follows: TGTGCCAGCAGGGGAGTCGCTGGCTACACCTTC.

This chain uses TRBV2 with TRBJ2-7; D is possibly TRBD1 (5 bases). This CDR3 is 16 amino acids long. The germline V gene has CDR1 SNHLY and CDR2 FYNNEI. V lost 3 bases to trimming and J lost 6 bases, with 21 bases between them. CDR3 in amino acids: CASSEALGVYGSEQYF. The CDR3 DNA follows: TGTGCCAGCAGTGAGGCCCTAGGGGTGTATGGTAGCGAGCAGTACTTC.

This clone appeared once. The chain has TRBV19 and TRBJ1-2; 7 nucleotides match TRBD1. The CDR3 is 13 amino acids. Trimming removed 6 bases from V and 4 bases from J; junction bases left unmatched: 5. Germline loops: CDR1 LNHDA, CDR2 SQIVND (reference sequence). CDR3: CASSPGQLYGYTF. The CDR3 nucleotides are TGTGCCAGTAGCCCGGGACAGCTCTATGGCTACACCTTC.

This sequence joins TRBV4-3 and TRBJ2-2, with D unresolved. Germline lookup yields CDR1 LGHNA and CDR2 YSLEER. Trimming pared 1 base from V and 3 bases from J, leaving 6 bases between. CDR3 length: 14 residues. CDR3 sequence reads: CASSQVHDTGELFF. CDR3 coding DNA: TGCGCCAGCAGCCAAGTCCATGACACCGGGGAGCTGTTTTTT.

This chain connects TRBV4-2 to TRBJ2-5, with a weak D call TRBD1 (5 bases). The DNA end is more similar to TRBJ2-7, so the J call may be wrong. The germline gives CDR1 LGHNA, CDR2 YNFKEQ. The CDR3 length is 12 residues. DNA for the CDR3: TGTGCCAGCAGCCATAAGGGGTACGAGCAGTACTTC. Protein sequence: CASSHKGYEQYF.

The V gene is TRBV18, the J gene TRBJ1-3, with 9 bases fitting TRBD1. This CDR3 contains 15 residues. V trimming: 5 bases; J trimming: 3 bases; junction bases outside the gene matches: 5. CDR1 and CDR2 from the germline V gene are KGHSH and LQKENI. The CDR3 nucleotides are TGTGCCAGCTCATCCGGACAGGGGCTTGGAAACACCATATATTTT. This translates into CASSSGQGLGNTIYF.

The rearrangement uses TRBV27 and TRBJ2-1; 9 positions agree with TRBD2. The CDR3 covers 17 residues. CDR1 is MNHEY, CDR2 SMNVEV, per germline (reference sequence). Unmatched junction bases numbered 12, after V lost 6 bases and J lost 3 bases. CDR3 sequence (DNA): TGTGCCAGCAGCCCCGAGGGCGGGGGGGCCCTCTACAATGAGCAGTTCTTC. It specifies CASSPEGGGALYNEQFF.

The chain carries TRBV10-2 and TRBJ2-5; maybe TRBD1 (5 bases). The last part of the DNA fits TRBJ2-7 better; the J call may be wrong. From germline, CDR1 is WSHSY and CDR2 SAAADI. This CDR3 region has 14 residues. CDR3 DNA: TGCGCCAGCAGGCTTGACGACAGCTCCTACGAGCAGTACTTC. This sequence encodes CASRLDDSSYEQYF.

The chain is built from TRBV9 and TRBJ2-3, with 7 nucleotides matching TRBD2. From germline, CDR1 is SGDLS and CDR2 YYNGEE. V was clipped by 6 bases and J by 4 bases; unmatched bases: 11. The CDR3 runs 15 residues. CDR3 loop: CASTPRDYHSDTQYF. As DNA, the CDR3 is TGTGCCAGCACCCCCCGGGACTATCACTCAGATACGCAGTATTTT.

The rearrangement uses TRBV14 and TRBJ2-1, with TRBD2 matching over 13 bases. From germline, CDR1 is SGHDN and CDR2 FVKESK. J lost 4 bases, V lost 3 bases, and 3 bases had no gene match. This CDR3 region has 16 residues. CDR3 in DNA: TGTGCCAGCAGCCAGTGGACTAGCGGGGGTTACAATGAGCAGTTCTTC. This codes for CASSQWTSGGYNEQFF. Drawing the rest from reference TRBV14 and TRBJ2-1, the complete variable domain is EAGVTQFPSHSVIEKGQTVTLRCDPISGHDNLYWYRRVMGKEIKFLLHFVKESKQDESGMPNNRFLAERTGGTYSTLKVQPAELEDSGVYFCASSQWTSGGYNEQFFGPGTRLTVL.

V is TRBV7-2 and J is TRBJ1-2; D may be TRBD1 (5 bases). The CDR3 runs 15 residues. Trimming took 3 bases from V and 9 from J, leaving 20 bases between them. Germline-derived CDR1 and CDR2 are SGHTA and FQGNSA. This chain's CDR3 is CASSFAVGAQGSYTF. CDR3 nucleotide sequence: TGTGCCAGCAGCTTCGCGGTAGGGGCGCAAGGTAGCTACACCTTC. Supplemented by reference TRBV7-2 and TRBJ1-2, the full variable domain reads GAGVSQSPSNKVTEKGKDVELRCDPISGHTALYWYRQSLGQGLEFLIYFQGNSAPDKSGLPSDRFSAERTGGSVSTLTIQRTQQEDSAVYLCASSFAVGAQGSYTFGSGTRLTVV.

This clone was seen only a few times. The CDR3 sequence is CASSSTGVTIYF. The CDR3 coding sequence is TGTGCCAGCAGCTCAACAGGGGTCACCATATATTTT. The chain is built from TRBV7-2 and TRBJ1-3, with TRBD1 matching over 7 bases. This CDR3 contains 12 residues. Germline V gives CDR1 SGHTA, CDR2 FQGNSA. V gave up 4 bases and J gave up 9 bases; unmatched junction bases: 3. Full variable domain (rest looked up from reference TRBV7-2 and TRBJ1-3): GAGVSQSPSNKVTEKGKDVELRCDPISGHTALYWYRQSLGQGLEFLIYFQGNSAPDKSGLPSDRFSAERTGGSVSTLTIQRTQQEDSAVYLCASSSTGVTIYFGEGSWLTVV.